This T cell receptor (beta chain) was captured by sequencing in a study of T-cell memory formation after mild COVID-19. J gave up 7 bases and V 5 bases, and 13 bases lay outside the gene matches. The germline V gene encodes CDR1 SGHDN and CDR2 FVKESK. The CDR3 loop spans 15 amino acids. This clonotype was detected a few times. Its target is not known. Study observations and caveats: Those CD4+ clones that contracted were mainly in CM and EM (CD8+ ones in EMRA). Among clones contracting day 15 to 85, CD4/CD8 was balanced, whereas later expanders leaned CD4+.

The TCR alpha and TCR beta cDNA libraries, bearing sample barcodes and UMIs, were generated by 5'RACE using constant-segment primers. One entry per CDR3 protein, called by TCRdb with MiXCR from the 5' RACE reads. Here the sample spans 180,000 or so distinct CDR3 sequences, more than 9% being singletons. The chain couples TRBV14 to TRBJ2-5; 7 bases match TRBD1. The sample was PBMCs or a T cell subset sorted from them (not recorded which). The clonotype was recovered from a man aged 18 to 29 who had mild COVID-19 (a few samples of this study predate the infection). Cell type and time point are not known. CDR3 protein: CASSFRDSLAGTQYF. DNA of the CDR3: TGTGCCAGCAGCTTCCGGGACAGCCTTGCTGGGACCCAGTACTTC.